This T cell receptor (beta chain) was captured in a study of shared clonotypes between healthy human individuals. In regard to this clone: Antigen: not known.

The germline gives CDR1 SQVTM, CDR2 ANQGSEA. After removal of 3 bases from V and 5 bases from J, the junction contained 2 bases not matched to a gene. This CDR3 contains 13 residues. Naive CD8 cells, CD45RO-negative and positively selected for CCR7, excluded terminally differentiated effector memory CD45RA+ cells. Donation came from healthy HIV-negative adults that had no recent acute infections or vaccinations. Genomic DNA of each subset was evenly split across several immunoSEQ plates. The assay was immunoSEQ multiplex PCR, and TCRdb's table has in-frame clones only and misses some. This sample has about 800,000 clones, with just over 95% found just once. Study-level points and caveats: Naive subsets usually exceeded memory subsets in estimated richness. The low donor count limited represented genetic and exposure-history diversity.

The sample consisted of naive CD8+ T cells sorted from blood. This TCR was recovered from a man aged 25-40 years in good health. The rearrangement links TRBV29-1 to TRBJ2-5; 11 bases are shared with TRBD2. DNA of the CDR3: TGCAGCGTTGAGGGACTAGCGGTCGAGACCCAGTACTTC. This codes for CSVEGLAVETQYF.